The 6 T cell receptor beta chains given below trace back to one sample, sequenced in a study of vaccination and CD4 T cells after COVID-19. Sequenced with the Oncomine TCR Beta short-read assay was DNA taken from cultured CD4+ T cells. TCRdb reprocessed the PCR reads with MiXCR, giving one entry per CDR3 protein. The profile shows around 20,000 distinct CDR3 sequences, over 45% of them singletons. Treatment given: approximately nine-day PBMC culture with coronavirus spike peptide pools or control peptides (ViraFEST assay). No antigen has been identified for these receptors. The sample was cultured CD4+ T cells from blood. The origin of the receptors is a human donor with COVID-19.

Notes on this clonotype: One end of the junction is discordant with germline, which a read error may explain. The CDR3 here is CASSLAGHHTEAFF. The CDR3 DNA reads TGTGCTAGCAGCTTAGCTGGACACCATACCGAAGCTTTCTTT. The V call is TRBV7-7, the J call TRBJ1-1; D is perhaps TRBD1 (5 bases). Looked up from germline, CDR1 is SSHAT and CDR2 is FNYEAQ (reference sequence). This CDR3 comprises 14 residues.

The V gene is TRBV18, the J gene TRBJ2-5; no clear D gene. The CDR3 length is 14 residues. Germline V gene sequence: CDR1 KGHSH, CDR2 LQKENI. V lost 1 base and J lost 1, with 7 bases in between. In nucleotides, the CDR3 is TGTGCCAGCTCACCACTCCACTCCCAAGAGACCCAGTACTTC. Amino acids: CASSPLHSQETQYF. Variable domain in full (rest from reference TRBV18 and TRBJ2-5): NAGVMQNPRHLVRRRGQEARLRCSPMKGHSHVYWYRQLPEEGLKFMVYLQKENIIDESGMPKERFSAEFPKEGPSILRIQQVVRGDSAAYFCASSPLHSQETQYFGPGTRLLVL.

This clonotype was counted only a few times. The chain uses TRBV15 and TRBJ2-3, with D possibly TRBD2 on 5 matching bases. Trimming pared 1 base from V and 3 bases from J, leaving 11 bases between. This CDR3 region has 15 residues. CDR1 and CDR2 (germline): LNHNV, YYDKDF (reference sequence). The CDR3 bases are TGTGCCACCAGCAGAGGGTATGAGGGAACAGATACGCAGTATTTT. Its protein product is CATSRGYEGTDTQYF. The full variable domain, its missing parts supplied by reference TRBV15 and TRBJ2-3, is DAMVIQNPRYQVTQFGKPVTLSCSQTLNHNVMYWYQQKSSQAPKLLFHYYDKDFNNEADTPDNFQSRRPNTSFCFLDIRSPGLGDTAMYLCATSRGYEGTDTQYFGPGTRLTVL.

This sequence joins TRBV28 and TRBJ1-1; maybe TRBD1 (5 bases). Per the germline V gene, CDR1 is MDHEN and CDR2 is SYDVKM. The CDR3 is 14 residues long. The V gene lost 2 bases and the J gene lost 3 bases, with 10 bases spanning the gap. This chain's CDR3 is CASSLQGWYTEAFF. Written as DNA, the CDR3 is TGTGCCAGCAGTTTACAGGGTTGGTACACTGAAGCTTTCTTT.

The CDR3 reads CASRERQNQPQHF. In DNA form, the CDR3 reads TGTGCCAGCAGGGAAAGACAGAATCAGCCCCAGCATTTT. This chain connects TRBV2 to TRBJ1-5, with D possibly TRBD1 on 5 matching bases. V gave up 6 bases and J gave up 4 bases, with 10 bases separating them. CDR1 is SNHLY and CDR2 is FYNNEI in the germline V gene. The CDR3 spans 13 residues.

V gene TRBV11-2 combines with J gene TRBJ2-6, with 10 bases fitting TRBD1. The J segment lost 4 bases and the V segment lost 5 bases, leaving 11 bases of the junction unmatched. From germline, CDR1 is SGHAT and CDR2 FQNNGV. The CDR3 has 18 residues. This CDR3 is CASSPKDRGLRGANVLTF. In DNA, the CDR3 is TGTGCCAGCAGCCCAAAAGACAGGGGGCTGAGGGGGGCCAACGTCCTGACTTTC.